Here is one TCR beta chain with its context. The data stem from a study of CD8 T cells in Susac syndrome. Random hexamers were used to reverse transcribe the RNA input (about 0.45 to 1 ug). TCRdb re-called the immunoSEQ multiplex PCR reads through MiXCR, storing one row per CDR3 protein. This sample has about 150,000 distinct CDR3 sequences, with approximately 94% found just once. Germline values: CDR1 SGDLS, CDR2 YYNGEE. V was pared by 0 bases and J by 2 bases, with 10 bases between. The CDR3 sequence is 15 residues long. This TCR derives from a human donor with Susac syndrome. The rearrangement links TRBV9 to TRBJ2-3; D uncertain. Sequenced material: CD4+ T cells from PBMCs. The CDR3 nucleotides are TGTGCCAGCAGCGTAGGGCCACAAAACACAGATACGCAGTATTTT. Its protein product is CASSVGPQNTDTQYF.